The rows below give T cell receptor beta chains drawn from one sample of a study of vaccination and CD4 T cells after COVID-19. The antigens for these receptors are not known. A single record per CDR3 protein comes from TCRdb applying MiXCR to the PCR reads. Of over 6,500 distinct CDR3 sequences listed, 55% to 75% were seen once; the top ten hold approximately 17%. The specimen was CD4+ T cells from blood, cultured in vitro. The origin of the receptors is a human donor who had recovered from COVID-19. Both conserved end residues are part of each CDR3. Each record gives: J gene, D gene, V gene, clone size, CDR3 DNA, CDR3 protein. The D gene is left open where the match is weak. Size tells how often a clone was seen (once, few, many) or the class of an expanded clone, and some rows leave it out.

TRBJ1-6 | NA | TRBV20-1 | NA | TGCAGTGCTAGAGACGTCACCGCCGGGGTCCTCCACTTT | CSARDVTAGVLHF
TRBJ1-2 | NA | TRBV28 | NA | TGTGCCAGCAGTCCCGCGGGCCGGTATGGCTACACCTTC | CASSPAGRYGYTF
TRBJ1-5 | NA | TRBV7-9 | NA | TGTGCCAGCAGCCGTGACAGCAATCAGCCCCAGCATTTT | CASSRDSNQPQHF
TRBJ2-7 | NA | TRBV10-3 | NA | TGTGCCATCAGTGAGTCGGGAGGTGGCGAGCAGTACTTC | CAISESGGGEQYF
TRBJ2-7 | TRBD1 | TRBV11-2 | once | TGTGCCAGCAGCAGAACCGGGACAGGGTTCCACGAGCAGTACTTC | CASSRTGTGFHEQYF
TRBJ2-1 | TRBD2 | TRBV20-1 | NA | TGCAGTGCTAGCCTCCGGACTAGCGGGGGGGACGAGCAGTTCTTC | CSASLRTSGGDEQFF
TRBJ1-3 | NA | TRBV19 | NA | TGTGCCAGTAGTATAGGCCACCGCTCTGGAAACACCATATATTTT | CASSIGHRSGNTIYF
TRBJ2-7 | TRBD2 | TRBV5-1 | NA | TGCGCCAGCAGCCAAACTAGCGGGGGCTTTGGTTACGAGCAGTACTTC | CASSQTSGGFGYEQYF
TRBJ2-5 | TRBD2 | TRBV5-1 | few | TGCGCCAGCAGCTTCCTAGCGGGGCGTAGCCTGGGGACCCAGTACTTC | CASSFLAGRSLGTQYF
TRBJ1-1 | NA | TRBV20-1 | NA | TGCGGTGCCCACTCGGGGAGGAACACTGAAGCTTTCTTT | CGAHSGRNTEAFF
TRBJ2-3 | NA | TRBV24-1 | NA | TGTGCCACCAGTGATTTGCAAGTCGCGGACACAGATACGCAGTATTTT | CATSDLQVADTDTQYF
TRBJ1-1 | NA | TRBV6-1 | NA | TGTGCCAGCAGTGAAGGGGCAAGTCGTGGGGGGATGGCGGCTGAAGCTTTCTTT | CASSEGASRGGMAAEAFF
TRBJ2-1 | TRBD2 | TRBV7-3 | NA | TGTGCCAGCAGCTTGGGGACTAACAATGAGCAGTTCTTC | CASSLGTNNEQFF
TRBJ2-1 | NA | TRBV6-1 | NA | TGTGCCAGCAGTGCGCAAATTCCCAATGAGCAGTTCTTC | CASSAQIPNEQFF
TRBJ1-2 | TRBD1 | TRBV7-9 | once | TGTGCCAGCAGCCGGGACAGCGGGTCTGGCTACACCTTC | CASSRDSGSGYTF
TRBJ1-1 | TRBD1 | TRBV2 | few | TGTGCCAGCAGTTCCCGGACAGGGGGAGCTTTCTTT | CASSSRTGGAFF
TRBJ1-1 | NA | TRBV15 | NA | TGTGCCACCAGCAGAGTGAGTGGGACCACTGAAGCTTTCTTT | CATSRVSGTTEAFF
TRBJ1-2 | TRBD1 | TRBV30 | NA | TGTGCCTGGAGTGTATTTGGGGACAGGGGATCCTATGGCTACACCTTC | CAWSVFGDRGSYGYTF
TRBJ2-1 | NA | TRBV7-9 | NA | TGTGCCAGCAGCTTAGATACAACCTACAATGAGCAGTTCTTC | CASSLDTTYNEQFF
TRBJ1-2 | NA | TRBV7-9 | NA | TGTGCCAGCAGCTTATCAAGTGGCAGGCGGGTCTATGGCTACACCTTC | CASSLSSGRRVYGYTF
TRBJ2-1 | NA | TRBV19 | NA | TGTGCCAGTAGTGTATTATCGGGGCCATTGGGAGATTACAATGAGCAGTTCTTC | CASSVLSGPLGDYNEQFF
TRBJ2-2 | TRBD2 | TRBV5-4 | NA | TGTGCCAGCAGCTTGGGGGGACTAGCGGGAGGGCCCACCGGGGAGCTGTTTTTT | CASSLGGLAGGPTGELFF
TRBJ1-5 | NA | TRBV28 | NA | TGTGCCAGCAGTCCACCGGTTGGGAGCAATCAGCCCCAGCATTTT | CASSPPVGSNQPQHF
TRBJ2-3 | TRBD1 | TRBV20-1 | NA | TGCAGTGCTAGAGATACTACAGGGGGCACAGATACGCAGTATTTT | CSARDTTGGTDTQYF
TRBJ2-2 | NA | TRBV27 | NA | TGTGCCAGCAACCCCGGGACCTACGAGTCCCCCGGGGAGCTGTTTTTT | CASNPGTYESPGELFF
TRBJ2-5 | NA | TRBV28 | NA | TGTGCCAGCAGAAACTCACTCTGGGCAGAAGAGACCCAGTACTTC | CASRNSLWAEETQYF
TRBJ2-5 | NA | TRBV7-9 | NA | TGTGCCAGCAGCTTTGGAGAGACCCAGTACTTC | CASSFGETQYF
TRBJ1-5 | NA | TRBV19 | NA | TGTGCCAGTAGTATTAAGGGGGACGGCAATCAGCCCCAGCATTTT | CASSIKGDGNQPQHF
TRBJ1-1 | NA | TRBV28 | NA | TGTGCCAGCAGTCCACTCCGGAAGAACACTGAAGCTTTCTTT | CASSPLRKNTEAFF
TRBJ2-6 | TRBD1 | TRBV7-2 | medium-sized | TGTGCCAGCAGCCGACAGGGGGTAGGGACGGGGAGCCGAGGGCTCTCTGGGGCCAACGTCCTGACTTTC | CASSRQGVGTGSRGLSGANVLTF
TRBJ1-5 | NA | TRBV19 | few | TGTGCCAGTAGTATAGCGGGCATTAGCAATCAGCCCCAGCATTTT | CASSIAGISNQPQHF
TRBJ2-4 | TRBD2 | TRBV20-1 | few | TGCAGTGCTAGAAAGCGGGGGCCTTACAAAAACATTCAGTACTTC | CSARKRGPYKNIQYF
TRBJ2-2 | TRBD2 | TRBV20-1 | NA | TGCAGTGCTGCCTCCGGGACTAGCATGAACACCGGGGAGCTGTTTTTT | CSAASGTSMNTGELFF
TRBJ2-2 | TRBD1 | TRBV2 | NA | TGTGCCAGCAGTGAAGACAGGGGGGAAACCGGGGAGCTGTTTTTT | CASSEDRGETGELFF
TRBJ2-5 | TRBD2 | TRBV4-3 | NA | TGCGCCAGCAGCCAAGGGAGGCGAGGGACTAGCGGGCCCTCCCAAGAGACCCAGTACTTC | CASSQGRRGTSGPSQETQYF
TRBJ2-7 | NA | TRBV4-1 | NA | TGCGCCAGCAGCCCACGACAGTGGGGAATGGTATCCTGGGTGCAGTACTTC | CASSPRQWGMVSWVQYF
TRBJ2-7 | NA | TRBV20-1 | medium-sized | TGCAGTGCTACGCCTGAGGGGGGGCGCCGGTCCTACGAGCAGTACTTC | CSATPEGGRRSYEQYF
TRBJ2-5 | NA | TRBV7-2 | NA | TGTGCCAGCAGCCCTCGTGGGGGGAGAGAGACCCAGTACTTC | CASSPRGGRETQYF
TRBJ1-1 | TRBD1 | TRBV2 | NA | TGTGCCAACTCTCGACAGGGGGCGACTGAAGCTTTCTTT | CANSRQGATEAFF
TRBJ1-5 | NA | TRBV19 | NA | TGTGCCAGTAAAGGCAGAGATAGCAATCAGCCCCAGCATTTT | CASKGRDSNQPQHF
TRBJ1-5 | TRBD1 | TRBV7-6 | NA | TGTGCCAGCAGCTCTCGACAGGGCTATCAGCCCCAGCATTTT | CASSSRQGYQPQHF
TRBJ1-2 | TRBD1 | TRBV27 | few | TGTGCCAGCAGTCGGGCAGGGGGCTATGGCTACACCTTC | CASSRAGGYGYTF